Given below is one TCR beta chain in context. The CDR3 is cut off 3 residues early in the read; its end comes from the germline J gene. The data were taken from a study of T cells in women clearing cervical HPV infection. TCRdb keeps only in-frame clones here, not all; method: immunoSEQ multiplex PCR. The sample table includes more than 15,000 clones. Germline V gives CDR1 LNHDA, CDR2 SQIVND (reference sequence). The CDR3 runs 14 residues. V dropped 6 bases and J dropped 1; count of bases not matched to a gene: 4. The sequencing sample was made of blood buffy coat. J is TRBJ1-1 and V is TRBV19; 8 bases map to TRBD1. The receptor was isolated from a woman between 18 and 75 years old with a cervical HPV16 infection that either progressed to CIN3+ or cleared (not recorded which). The CDR3 is CASSPGQGNTEAFF. The sequenced part of the CDR3 DNA is TGTGCCAGTAGCCCTGGACAGGGGAACACTGAA.